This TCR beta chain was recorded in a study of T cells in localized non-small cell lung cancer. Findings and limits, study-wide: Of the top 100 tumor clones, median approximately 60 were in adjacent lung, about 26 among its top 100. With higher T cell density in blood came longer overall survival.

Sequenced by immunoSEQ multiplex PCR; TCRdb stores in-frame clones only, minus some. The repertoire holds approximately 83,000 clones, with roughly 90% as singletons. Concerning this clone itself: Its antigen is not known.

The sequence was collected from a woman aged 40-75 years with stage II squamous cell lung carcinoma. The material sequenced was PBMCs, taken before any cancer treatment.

In DNA, the CDR3 is TGTGCCAGCTCACCAACGGTGAAGGGGATGGGCGGCTACACCTTC. This sequence encodes CASSPTVKGMGGYTF. V and J are TRBV18 and TRBJ1-2; possible D gene TRBD1, 5 bases. The CDR3 totals 15 residues. Germline-derived CDR1 and CDR2 are KGHSH and LQKENI. Trimming stripped 2 bases from V and 8 bases from J, with 18 bases between. Filled out from reference TRBV18 and TRBJ1-2, the complete variable domain reads NAGVMQNPRHLVRRRGQEARLRCSPMKGHSHVYWYRQLPEEGLKFMVYLQKENIIDESGMPKERFSAEFPKEGPSILRIQQVVRGDSAAYFCASSPTVKGMGGYTFGSGTRLTVV.